This TCR beta chain was captured by sequencing in a study of control samples from healthy donors and cancer patients. The germline CDR1 and CDR2 sequences are SGHNT and YYREEE (reference sequence). The CDR3 spans 14 residues. Trimming pared 0 bases from V and 6 bases from J, leaving 13 bases between. Clones were read by immunoSEQ multiplex PCR, and TCRdb kept only the in-frame ones, dropping some. The sample gives nearly 200,000 clones, about nine tenths of which show up once; 1.5% to 2% is in the top ten. The gene calls are TRBV5-4 and TRBJ2-7; D is perhaps TRBD1 (6 bases). The sequenced material came from blood. This TCR derives from a man aged 25-40 years in good health. The CDR3 region has the DNA TGTGCCAGCAGCTTGGTACAGGGTGTCTCCGAGCAGTACTTC. Translated, it gives CASSLVQGVSEQYF.